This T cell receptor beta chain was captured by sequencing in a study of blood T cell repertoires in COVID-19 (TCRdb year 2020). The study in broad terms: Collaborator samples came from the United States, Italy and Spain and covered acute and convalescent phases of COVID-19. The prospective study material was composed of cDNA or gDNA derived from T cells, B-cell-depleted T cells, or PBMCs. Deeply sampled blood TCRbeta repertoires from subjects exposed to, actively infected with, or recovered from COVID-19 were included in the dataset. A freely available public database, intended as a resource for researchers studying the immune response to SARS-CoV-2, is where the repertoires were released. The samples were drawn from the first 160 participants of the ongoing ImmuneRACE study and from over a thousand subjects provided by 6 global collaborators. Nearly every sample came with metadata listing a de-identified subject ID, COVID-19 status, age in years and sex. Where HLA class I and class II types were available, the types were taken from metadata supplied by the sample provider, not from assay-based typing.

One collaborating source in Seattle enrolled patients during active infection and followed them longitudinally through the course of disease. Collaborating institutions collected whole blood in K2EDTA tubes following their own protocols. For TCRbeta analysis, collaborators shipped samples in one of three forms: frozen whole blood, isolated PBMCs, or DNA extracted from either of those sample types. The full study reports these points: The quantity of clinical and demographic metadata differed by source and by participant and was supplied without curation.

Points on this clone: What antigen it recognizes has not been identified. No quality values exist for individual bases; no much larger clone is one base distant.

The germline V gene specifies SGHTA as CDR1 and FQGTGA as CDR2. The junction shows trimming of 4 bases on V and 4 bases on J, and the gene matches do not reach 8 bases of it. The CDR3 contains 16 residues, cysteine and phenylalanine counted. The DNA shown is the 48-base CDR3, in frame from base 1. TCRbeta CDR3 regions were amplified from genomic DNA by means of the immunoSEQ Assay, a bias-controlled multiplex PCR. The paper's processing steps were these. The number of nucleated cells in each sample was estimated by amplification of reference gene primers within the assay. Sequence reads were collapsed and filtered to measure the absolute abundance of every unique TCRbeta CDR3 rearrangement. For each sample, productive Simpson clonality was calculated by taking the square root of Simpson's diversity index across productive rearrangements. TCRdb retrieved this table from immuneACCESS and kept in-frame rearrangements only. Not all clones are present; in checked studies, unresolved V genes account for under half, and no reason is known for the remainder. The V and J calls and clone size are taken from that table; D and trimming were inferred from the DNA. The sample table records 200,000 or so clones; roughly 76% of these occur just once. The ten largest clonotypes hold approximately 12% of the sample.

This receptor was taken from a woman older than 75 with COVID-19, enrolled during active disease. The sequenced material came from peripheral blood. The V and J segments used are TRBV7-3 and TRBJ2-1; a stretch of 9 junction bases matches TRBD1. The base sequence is TGTGCCAGCAGCTCACCGGGACAGGGAGTATACAATGAGCAGTTCTTC. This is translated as CASSSPGQGVYNEQFF.